This T cell receptor (beta chain) was identified during a study of blood T cells in healthy people across ages (dated by TCRdb to about 2015). Study-level background: In model experiments, template switching captured about one uniquely barcoded TCR beta cDNA molecule for every two T cells. To track age-related changes in TCR beta repertoire diversity, the study relied on deep sequencing normalized with unique cDNA molecular identifiers. Donors of different ages were randomly distributed across sequencing lanes to avoid experimental bias. Using the same blood draw, the study looked at two additional independent replicas of 1 million unique cDNA reads for two donors, one aged 18 to 30 and the other aged 80 or older. Donors were grouped into four age groups: young (average roughly 15 years), middle-aged (around 39), aged (about 60) and long-lived (82). Summary of the overall study and its limitations: Compared with the aged group, more naive CD4+ T cells, fewer expanded clones and increased TCR diversity were shown by the long-lived group, suggesting age selection. Observed TCR beta diversity correlated strongly with the percentage of naive T cells measured by flow cytometry. Donor CMV infection status was unknown, potentially confounding age-related changes in expanded clonotypes. As age increased, observed TCR beta diversity per million T cells dropped in a roughly linear way, and a significant reduction was already evident by age 40. Because profiling used bulk unsorted PBMCs, naive and antigen-experienced compartments could not be compared conclusively. Estimates of total diversity based on one million sequenced T cells were regarded as lower bounds and as underestimates.

The library was obtained by 5' RACE. The sample was run on an Illumina HiSeq 2500. The second PCR ran for roughly 7 to 12 cycles and used a J-beta primer mix along with a sample-barcoded 5' primer. Each TCR beta cDNA molecule received a unique molecular identifier from a template-switch 5' adaptor carrying 12 random nucleotides. At least 2.5 million CDR3-containing paired-end reads were obtained from each sample. First-strand cDNA was synthesized from all RNA with the Mint cDNA synthesis kit, primed by a TRBC-specific oligonucleotide. After uracil-DNA glycosylase treatment, a first 18-cycle PCR used universal primers M1SS and BC2_uni_R on all cDNA. The authors processed their data as follows. For normalization, 1 million high-quality reads were randomly selected from each sample, with every read carrying a distinct molecular identifier. Instead of being binned into consensus sequences, reads that shared molecular identifiers were thrown out. MiTCR, set to a Q25 quality threshold and the strictest error-elimination algorithm, was used for CDR3 identification, clonotype clustering and error correction. A nonparametric unseen species model with Euler transformation was used to estimate a lower bound on total TCR beta diversity. The raw public reads went through TCRdb reprocessing: fastp at Q25, MiXCR clone calling, in-frame beta chains kept. When rows share a CDR3 protein, they turn into one entry using the most common DNA and genes. These V and J calls are TCRdb output, not the study's own analysis. A total of roughly 1,800,000 distinct CDR3 sequences appear in this sample, just under 50% of them only once. The ten largest account for over 2% of the sample.

CDR1 and CDR2 were assigned from the germline V gene as MNHNS and SASEGT. Trimming costs V 6 bases and J 2 bases, and their ends lie 8 bases apart. The CDR3 runs 14 residues from the cysteine to the phenylalanine. Solely the CDR3 DNA is kept, with 42 bases framed from the first base. The donors were 40 or so Caucasian individuals from Russia, aged roughly 6 to 90 years, who were systemically healthy. Each donor gave ten milliliters of peripheral blood, collected into EDTA-treated Vacutainer tubes. Ficoll-Paque density-gradient centrifugation was used to isolate PBMCs, with at least 6 million obtained per sample. Total RNA, at least 5 micrograms per sample, was extracted from PBMCs with Trizol reagent. For every donor, an aliquot of PBMCs went through flow cytometry to measure the percentages of naive CD45RAhigh/CD27high T cells. This clonotype was seen a few times. Which antigen it targets is not known. No much larger clonotype is one base removed from it; base qualities were not supplied.

Sequences were obtained from blood. The receptor chain draws on TRBV6-1 and TRBJ2-6; the D gene identity is not certain. This TCR was sampled from a woman aged 40 to 50 in good health. DNA sequence: TGTGCCAGCAGAACAGATCCTGGGGCCAACGTCCTGACTTTC. Translated, this gives CASRTDPGANVLTF.